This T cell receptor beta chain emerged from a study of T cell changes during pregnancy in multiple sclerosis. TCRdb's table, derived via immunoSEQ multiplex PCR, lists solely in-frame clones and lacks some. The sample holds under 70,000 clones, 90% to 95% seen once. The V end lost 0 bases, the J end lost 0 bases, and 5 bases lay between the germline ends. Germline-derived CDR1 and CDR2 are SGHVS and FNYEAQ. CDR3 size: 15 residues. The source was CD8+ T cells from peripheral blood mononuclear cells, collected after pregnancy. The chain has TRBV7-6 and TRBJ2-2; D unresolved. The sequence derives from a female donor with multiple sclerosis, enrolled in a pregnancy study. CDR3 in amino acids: CASSLASSNTGELFF. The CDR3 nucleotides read TGTGCCAGCAGCTTAGCCAGTTCGAACACCGGGGAGCTGTTTTTT.